Included here is one T cell receptor (beta chain) sequence, with context. Its antigen remains unidentified. Some clones are missing from TCRdb's copy, which holds only in-frame ones; the method was immunoSEQ multiplex PCR. Of roughly 92,000 clones listed, around 90% are singletons. These data originate in a study of OX40 agonist ivuxolimab in advanced cancers. Across the study: Partial responses were observed in three patients, of whom one had hepatocellular carcinoma and two had cutaneous melanoma.

V shed 0 bases, J shed 0 bases, and the junction held 4 bases outside the gene matches. CDR3 length: 17 amino acids. Germline loops: CDR1 LGHNA, CDR2 YNFKEQ. Regarding the study as a whole: Still undetermined is the antigen specificity of the expanded peripheral T cells. People who partly responded at 0.1-3.0 mg/kg had some of the least clonal expansion seen. The study found that CD8+ T cells averaged more expanded clones than CD4+.

Sample: CD4+ or CD8+ T cells sorted from blood, taken in a trial of the OX40 agonist ivuxolimab. The V gene is TRBV4-2, the J gene TRBJ1-3, with 8 nucleotides matching TRBD1. This TCR came from an adult with an advanced solid tumor such as melanoma, head and neck, liver or kidney cancer. The CDR3 loop is CASSQDPQGVSGNTIYF. The CDR3 region has the DNA TGTGCCAGCAGCCAAGATCCACAGGGGGTCTCTGGAAACACCATATATTTT.